One sample yielded the 4 T cell receptor beta chains listed below, sequenced in a study of naive and memory T cell subsets. Points from the study as a whole: Especially in CD8 cells, naive repertoires contained a few larger clonotypes, possibly CD45RA-re-expressing memory cells.

The beta constant-region primer was an equimolar mix of two oligonucleotides covering TRBC1 and TRBC2. Nested alpha and beta constant-region primers with the SP2 primer drove four PCR rounds on ligated cDNA. In TCRdb, the UMI-ligation and nested PCR reads were re-called with MiXCR into one record per CDR3 protein. The sample has roughly 100,000 distinct CDR3 sequences, 13% to 15% seen once. Their cognate antigens are unknown. The sample was naive CD8+ T cells from blood. These receptors came from a human donor in good health.

The chain couples TRBV28 to TRBJ2-4, with 12 nucleotides matching TRBD1. The CDR3 spans 18 residues. The trim removed 0 bases at V and 1 base at J, leaving 4 bases unmatched. Germline-derived CDR1 and CDR2 are MDHEN and SYDVKM. The CDR3 nucleotides read TGTGCCAGCAGTTTATGGGGGGACAGGGGGCCGGCCAAAAACATTCAGTACTTC. It translates to CASSLWGDRGPAKNIQYF.

This chain's CDR3 is CASSPGGSGAVDTQYF. The CDR3 coding sequence is TGTGCCAGCAGCCCGGGAGGTAGCGGGGCTGTTGATACGCAGTATTTT. The chain combines TRBV7-2 with TRBJ2-3; 8 bases match TRBD2. The J segment lost 6 bases and the V segment lost 5 bases, leaving 13 bases of the junction unmatched. Germline V gene data show CDR1 as SGHTA and CDR2 as FQGNSA. This CDR3 comprises 16 residues.

This chain links TRBV11-3 with TRBJ2-1; possible D gene TRBD2, 5 bases. The CDR3 runs to 13 residues. Germline V gene lookup returns CDR1 SGHNT and CDR2 YENEEA. V shed 2 bases and J shed 8 bases, with 10 bases lying between them. CDR3 loop: CASSLTRLDEQFF. In DNA form, the CDR3 reads TGTGCCAGCAGCTTAACTAGATTGGATGAGCAGTTCTTC.

This chain's CDR3 is CASSDTGYNEQFF. DNA for the CDR3: TGTGCCAGCAGCGATACAGGGTACAATGAGCAGTTCTTC. V usage is TRBV27 and J usage is TRBJ2-1, with D possibly matching TRBD1 (6 bases). This CDR3 region has 13 residues. The V gene lost 6 bases and the J gene lost 4 bases, with 10 bases spanning the gap. CDR1 is MNHEY and CDR2 is SMNVEV in the germline V gene (reference sequence).